This passage covers 14 T cell receptor beta chains from one sample sequenced in a study of blood T cell repertoires in COVID-19. Repertoires were generated with immunoSEQ multiplex PCR, while TCRdb's copy carries only in-frame clones and drops some. The data hold more than 200,000 clones, with around 86% observed a single time. The specimen was peripheral blood. The receptors here all came from an older woman with COVID-19, enrolled during active disease.

This sequence joins TRBV2 and TRBJ2-7, with a tentative D call TRBD1 (5 bases). The CDR3 runs 13 residues. Germline V gene data show CDR1 as SNHLY and CDR2 as FYNNEI. Trimming pared 3 bases from V and 3 bases from J, leaving 9 bases between. The DNA of the CDR3 is TGTGCCAGCAGTGAGTGGACATACTACGAGCAGTACTTC. Protein product: CASSEWTYYEQYF.

This chain joins TRBV6-2 or TRBV6-3 and TRBJ2-7; the D gene is possibly TRBD1 (6 bases). Trimming left V 6 bases short and J 3 bases short, with 12 bases between. The CDR3 runs 13 residues. Germline V gene lookup returns CDR1 MNHEY and CDR2 SVGEGT. The CDR3 DNA reads as TGTGCCAGCAGCGAGACAGGACTCTACGAGCAGTACTTC. This codes for CASSETGLYEQYF.

The chain combines TRBV19 with TRBJ1-2; 7 nucleotides line up with TRBD1. The V gene end was trimmed by 4 bases and the J gene end by 2 bases; junction bases not matched to a gene: 10. Germline V gene lookup returns CDR1 LNHDA and CDR2 SQIVND (reference sequence). There are 16 residues in the CDR3. The CDR3, as DNA: TGTGCCAGTAGTAAACGGGACAGTCTGATAAACTATGGCTACACCTTC. It codes for CASSKRDSLINYGYTF.

This rearrangement joins TRBV30 to TRBJ2-1; TRBD1 aligns across 9 bases. V was clipped by 2 bases and J by 4 bases; unmatched bases: 9. Germline V gene data show CDR1 as GTSNPN and CDR2 as SVGIG (reference sequence). CDR3 length: 16 residues. CDR3 in amino acids: CAWSSRGQGTYNEQFF. The CDR3 bases are TGTGCCTGGAGTAGCAGGGGACAGGGTACATACAATGAGCAGTTCTTC. The entire variable domain, with the rest obtained from reference TRBV30 and TRBJ2-1, is as follows: SQTIHQWPATLVQPVGSPLSLECTVEGTSNPNLYWYRQAAGRGLQLLFYSVGIGQISSEVPQNLSASRPQDRQFILSSKKLLLSDSGFYLCAWSSRGQGTYNEQFFGPGTRLTVL.

The V call is TRBV29-1, the J call TRBJ2-1, with 10 bases lining up with TRBD1. This CDR3 contains 13 residues. Germline CDR1 is SQVTM and CDR2 is ANQGSEA. The V gene end was trimmed by 7 bases and the J gene end by 0 bases; junction bases not matched to a gene: 0. The CDR3 nucleotides read TGCAGCGGGGACAGGGGCTCCTACAATGAGCAGTTCTTC. This sequence encodes CSGDRGSYNEQFF.

The chain links TRBV27 to TRBJ2-7; the match to TRBD2 covers 9 bases. V was pared by 2 bases and J by 5 bases, with 4 bases of the junction left unmatched. This CDR3 region has 14 residues. CDR1 MNHEY and CDR2 SMNVEV come from the germline V gene (reference sequence). CDR3 bases: TGTGCCAGCAGTTTAGGCGGGAGGGCCCACGAGCAGTACTTC. Translating gives CASSLGGRAHEQYF.

J is TRBJ1-3 and V is TRBV28; 8 bases line up with TRBD1. CDR1 and CDR2 from the germline V gene are MDHEN and SYDVKM. V trimming: 6 bases; J trimming: 1 base; junction bases outside the gene matches: 11. This CDR3 region has 17 residues. CDR3 bases: TGTGCCAGCAGCCCCGTTAGGGACAGGTCTTCTGGAAACACCATATATTTT. Protein: CASSPVRDRSSGNTIYF.

This CDR3 is CASHGDRGGWNTEAFF. The CDR3 bases are TGTGCCAGCCACGGGGACAGGGGAGGGTGGAACACTGAAGCTTTCTTT. The chain employs TRBV28 and TRBJ1-1; TRBD1 matches at 10 bases. Germline lookup yields CDR1 MDHEN and CDR2 SYDVKM. This CDR3 spans 16 amino acids. V was clipped by 8 bases and J by 1 base; unmatched bases: 10. The full variable domain, completed using reference TRBV28 and TRBJ1-1, is DVKVTQSSRYLVKRTGEKVFLECVQDMDHENMFWYRQDPGLGLRLIYFSYDVKMKEKGDIPEGYSVSREKKERFSLILESASTNQTSMYLCASHGDRGGWNTEAFFGQGTRLTVV.

The chain recombines TRBV15 with TRBJ1-1; 8 positions match TRBD1. The CDR3 runs 15 residues. V lost 1 base and J lost 5; bases outside the gene matches: 6. Germline-derived CDR1 and CDR2 are LNHNV and YYDKDF (reference sequence). CDR3 bases: TGTGCCACCAGCAGAGTAATACAGGGGGGGACTGAAGCTTTCTTT. It yields the protein CATSRVIQGGTEAFF.

The V gene is TRBV15, the J gene TRBJ2-3; D unresolved. In germline, CDR1 is LNHNV, CDR2 YYDKDF (reference sequence). This CDR3 comprises 15 residues. The V end lost 0 bases, the J end lost 2 bases, and 9 bases lay between the germline ends. CDR3 coding DNA: TGTGCCACCAGCAGAGATCCGACAACCACAGATACGCAGTATTTT. Protein: CATSRDPTTTDTQYF.

V is TRBV18 and J is TRBJ1-5; D gene ambiguous. CDR3 length equals 14 residues. Germline V gives CDR1 KGHSH, CDR2 LQKENI. With 3 bases removed from V and 2 bases from J, the gap between germline ends came to 8 bases. The CDR3 loop is CASSPEIRNQPQHF. DNA of the CDR3: TGTGCCAGCTCACCGGAGATTCGCAATCAGCCCCAGCATTTT. The entire variable domain, with the rest obtained from reference TRBV18 and TRBJ1-5, is as follows: NAGVMQNPRHLVRRRGQEARLRCSPMKGHSHVYWYRQLPEEGLKFMVYLQKENIIDESGMPKERFSAEFPKEGPSILRIQQVVRGDSAAYFCASSPEIRNQPQHFGDGTRLSIL.

The genes are TRBV24-1 and TRBJ2-1; 8 bases are shared with TRBD2. The CDR3 contains 16 residues. V was pared by 1 base and J by 6 bases, with 7 bases of the junction left unmatched. Germline-derived CDR1 and CDR2 are KGHDR and SFDVKD. CDR3 DNA sequence: TGTGCCACCAGTGATTTTACCGGGAGGGCCGGCAATGAGCAGTTCTTC. Translating it yields CATSDFTGRAGNEQFF.

The chain employs TRBV5-6 and TRBJ2-1; perhaps TRBD2 as D (5 bases). The CDR3 spans 14 residues. Trimming pared 4 bases from V and 7 bases from J, leaving 15 bases between. Per germline, CDR1 SGHDT and CDR2 YYEEEE. The CDR3 loop is CASSADPRDNEQFF. Here the CDR3 DNA reads TGTGCCAGCAGCGCGGATCCCCGGGATAATGAGCAGTTCTTC.

J is TRBJ2-7 and V is TRBV5-1; weak D call: TRBD2 (6 bases). The V and J ends lost 3 bases and 7 bases respectively, with 20 bases between them. CDR1 SGHRS and CDR2 YFSETQ come from the germline V gene. The CDR3 sequence is 15 residues long. CDR3 in amino acids: CASSSLGPQGGEQYF. The CDR3 DNA reads as TGCGCCAGCAGCTCCCTGGGACCCCAGGGAGGTGAGCAGTACTTC. The variable domain in full, completed from reference TRBV5-1 and TRBJ2-7, reads KAGVTQTPRYLIKTRGQQVTLSCSPISGHRSVSWYQQTPGQGLQFLFEYFSETQRNKGNFPGRFSGRQFSNSRSEMNVSTLELGDSALYLCASSSLGPQGGEQYFGPGTRLTVT.